There are many counts of the clone carrying this T cell receptor beta chain. One entry per CDR3 protein results from TCRdb running MiXCR on the reads. Of about 76,000 distinct CDR3 sequences listed, 3.7% are singletons. This sample was included in a study of T cell repertoires in cytomegalovirus infection. Study-wide background: Through public TCR beta signatures, both CMV infection and matching HLA type were indicated.

From germline, CDR1 is SGHTA and CDR2 FQGNSA. This CDR3 has 14 residues. V gave up 5 bases and J gave up 1 base, with 10 bases separating them. The rearrangement uses TRBV7-2 and TRBJ2-3; the D gene is possibly TRBD1 (5 bases). Sample: PBMCs. This sequence was found in a human donor in good health (CMV status not recorded). Some clones in this sample may be carry-over from other donors' samples. The CDR3: CASSPDSGTDTQYF. DNA of the CDR3: TGTGCCAGCAGCCCCGACAGCGGCACAGATACGCAGTATTTT.